What follows are 25 T cell receptor beta chains derived from one specimen sequenced in a study of blood T cell repertoires in COVID-19. Assay: immunoSEQ multiplex PCR; the TCRdb copy retains only in-frame clones and omits some. Of about 180,000 clones in the sample, approximately 83% were seen once. Sequenced sample: peripheral blood. These receptors originate from a man in his sixties with acute or convalescent COVID-19.

The chain joins TRBV24-1 to TRBJ1-3; D perhaps matches TRBD1 (5 bases). Germline values: CDR1 KGHDR, CDR2 SFDVKD. The CDR3 has 12 residues. V dropped 12 bases and J dropped 15 bases, with 23 bases sitting between them. The CDR3 DNA follows: TGTGCCGCGGCGAGGAAGACAGAGGCGGAATATTTT. This translates into CAAARKTEAEYF.

The CDR3 here is CASSQDLDRNTEAFF. The DNA for the CDR3 is TGTGCCAGCAGCCAAGATCTTGACAGGAACACTGAAGCTTTCTTT. The chain links TRBV4-2 to TRBJ1-1; D may be TRBD1 (5 bases). Per the germline V gene, CDR1 is LGHNA and CDR2 is YNFKEQ. CDR3 length: 15 residues. Deletions cut 0 bases from V and 1 base from J, with 9 bases between.

The chain couples TRBV10-3 to TRBJ2-7, with a tentative D call TRBD2 (6 bases). The CDR3 has 15 residues. Germline V CDR1 and CDR2: ENHRY, SYGVKD. V was shortened by 3 bases and J by 1 base, with 13 bases between the two germline ends. CDR3 protein: CAISDQAGDSYEQYF. The DNA of the CDR3 is TGTGCCATCAGTGATCAAGCGGGCGATTCCTACGAGCAGTACTTC.

This clone was detected only a few times. The chain employs TRBV9 and TRBJ1-5; D perhaps matches TRBD1 (5 bases). There are 13 residues in the CDR3. Trimming shortened V by 3 bases and J by 5 bases, and 9 bases separated the two germline ends. Germline CDR1 is SGDLS and CDR2 is YYNGEE. The CDR3 bases are TGTGCCAGCAGCGGGGAGGGGTATCAGCCCCAGCATTTT. Translation: CASSGEGYQPQHF.

The rearrangement links TRBV7-3 to TRBJ2-7, with 8 bases that match TRBD1. The CDR3 has 15 residues. Losses at the gene ends were 1 base for V and 4 bases for J; bases not matched to a gene: 6. Germline CDR1 reads SGHTA; CDR2 reads FQGTGA. The CDR3 nucleotides read TGTGCCAGCAGCTTAAGCTCCGGGACAGGTTACGAGCAGTACTTC. This sequence encodes CASSLSSGTGYEQYF.

The rearrangement uses TRBV7-8 and TRBJ2-7; 9 bases fit TRBD2. The CDR3 loop spans 14 amino acids. V trimming: 3 bases; J trimming: 5 bases; junction bases outside the gene matches: 5. Germline loops: CDR1 SGHVS, CDR2 FQNEAQ. CDR3 in DNA: TGTGCCAGCAGCTTGGGCGGGAGGGGCAACGAGCAGTACTTC. Its protein product is CASSLGGRGNEQYF.

The chain is built from TRBV20-1 and TRBJ2-2; maybe TRBD1 (6 bases). V lost 3 bases and J 5 bases, leaving 13 bases between the germline ends. Germline V gives CDR1 DFQATT, CDR2 SNEGSKA (reference sequence). There are 14 residues in the CDR3. The CDR3, as DNA: TGCAGTGCTAGTAAGCAGGGGCGAACCGGGGAGCTGTTTTTT. Protein: CSASKQGRTGELFF.

J is TRBJ1-1 and V is TRBV27; D may be TRBD1 (6 bases). Per the germline V gene, CDR1 is MNHEY and CDR2 is SMNVEV (reference sequence). Trimming pared 6 bases from V and 5 bases from J, leaving 16 bases between. The CDR3 is 14 residues long. CDR3 protein: CASRLDRTRTEAFF. The CDR3 bases are TGTGCCAGCAGGCTCGACAGGACCCGGACTGAAGCTTTCTTT.

The J gene is TRBJ2-7, the V gene TRBV7-3; TRBD1 matches 8 bases. J gave up 7 bases and V 5 bases, and 7 bases lay outside the gene matches. The CDR3 length is 13 residues. Germline CDR1 and CDR2: SGHTA and FQGTGA. For the CDR3, the DNA is TGTGCCAGCAGCCCGCAGACAGGGGCTGAGCAGTACTTC. Amino acids: CASSPQTGAEQYF.

The rearrangement links TRBV13 to TRBJ2-2; 10 bases agree with TRBD2. CDR3 size: 15 residues. V lost 5 bases, J lost 5 bases, and 5 bases stayed unmatched. Per germline, CDR1 PRHDT and CDR2 FYEKMQ (reference sequence). CDR3 loop: CASSIAGGRTGELFF. DNA of the CDR3: TGTGCCAGCAGCATAGCGGGAGGACGGACCGGGGAGCTGTTTTTT.

This clone has more than one count but fewer than ten. The V call is TRBV18, the J call TRBJ2-7, with 10 bases identical to TRBD1. Germline trimming cut 3 bases from V and 4 bases from J; bases unmatched to any gene: 3. The CDR3 length is 14 residues. Germline CDR1 reads KGHSH; CDR2 reads LQKENI. The CDR3 DNA is TGTGCCAGCTCACCGACAGGGGGCGCTTACGAGCAGTACTTC. Translation gives CASSPTGGAYEQYF.

V and J are TRBV28 and TRBJ1-5; 8 bases match TRBD1. V gave up 5 bases and J gave up 5 bases; unmatched junction bases: 8. CDR1 and CDR2 from the germline V gene are MDHEN and SYDVKM. The CDR3 totals 15 residues. CDR3 bases: TGTGCCAGCAGTCTCCAGGGGGCTTTCGATCAGCCCCAGCATTTT. Translated: CASSLQGAFDQPQHF.

The chain is built from TRBV24-1 and TRBJ2-1; 8 bases match TRBD2. Looked up from germline, CDR1 is KGHDR and CDR2 is SFDVKD. V lost 4 bases to trimming and J lost 8 bases; unmatched junction nucleotides: 6. The length of the CDR3 is 14 residues. The CDR3 coding sequence is TGTGCCACCAGTGACTCCGGACTAGCCGATGAGCAGTTCTTC. Its protein product is CATSDSGLADEQFF.

J is TRBJ2-7 and V is TRBV7-9; D is ambiguous. The CDR3 length is 16 residues. Trimming stripped 5 bases from V and 4 bases from J, with 21 bases between. CDR1 is SEHNR and CDR2 is FQNEAQ in the germline V gene (reference sequence). The CDR3 DNA follows: TGTGCCAGCAGCCCCACGGGTGTTGGCAACCCATACGAGCAGTACTTC. Its translation is CASSPTGVGNPYEQYF. The whole variable domain, remainder taken from reference TRBV7-9 and TRBJ2-7, is DTGVSQNPRHKITKRGQNVTFRCDPISEHNRLYWYRQTLGQGPEFLTYFQNEAQLEKSRLLSDRFSAERPKGSFSTLEIQRTEQGDSAMYLCASSPTGVGNPYEQYFGPGTRLTVT.

The chain uses TRBV6-4 and TRBJ2-1; 11 nucleotides align to TRBD2. The CDR3 is 15 amino acids. V was clipped by 5 bases and J by 4 bases; unmatched bases: 4. Germline assignment: CDR1 MRHNA and CDR2 SNTAGT. The CDR3 spells CASSSGTSGYNEQFF. The CDR3 DNA is TGTGCCAGCAGTTCCGGGACTAGCGGTTACAATGAGCAGTTCTTC.

The chain joins TRBV4-2 to TRBJ2-3, with TRBD2 identical over 7 bases. Trimming took 0 bases from V and 3 from J; bases not matched to a gene: 9. This CDR3 spans 17 amino acids. Germline V gene sequence: CDR1 LGHNA, CDR2 YNFKEQ. CDR3 sequence: CASSQDAGGGGTDTQYF. CDR3 DNA: TGTGCCAGCAGCCAAGATGCTGGGGGGGGTGGTACAGATACGCAGTATTTT.

The chain employs TRBV19 and TRBJ2-3, with 9 positions matching TRBD2. The V segment lost 6 bases and the J segment 4 bases; nucleotides outside the gene matches: 5. Germline V gives CDR1 LNHDA, CDR2 SQIVND (reference sequence). This CDR3 has 14 residues. CDR3 sequence: CASRLAGASDTQYF. Here the CDR3 DNA reads TGTGCCAGTAGGTTAGCGGGAGCATCAGATACGCAGTATTTT.

This clone was recorded only once. A read error may account for a junction end that differs from germline. The V and J genes are TRBV28 and TRBJ1-5; 8 positions agree with TRBD1. Germline V gives CDR1 MDHEN, CDR2 SYDVKM. The CDR3 spans 14 residues. Here the CDR3 reads CASRTDRGNPPQHF. The CDR3 DNA reads TGTGCCAGCAGAACAGACAGGGGCAATCCGCCCCAGCATTTT.

The rearrangement links TRBV4-2 to TRBJ1-4, with D maybe TRBD1 (5 bases). V lost 0 bases and J 10 bases, leaving 18 bases between the germline ends. CDR3 length equals 16 residues. Germline CDR1 and CDR2: LGHNA and YNFKEQ. CDR3 region: CASSQDRRQRWGKLFF. DNA for the CDR3: TGTGCCAGCAGCCAAGATCGAAGACAGCGATGGGGAAAACTGTTTTTT.

The chain is built from TRBV6-6 and TRBJ1-3; no clear D. This CDR3 region has 14 residues. Germline V CDR1 and CDR2: MNHNY, SVGAGI (reference sequence). Trimming pared 2 bases from V and 0 bases from J, leaving 5 bases between. This chain's CDR3 is CASSYGSSGNTIYF. The DNA for the CDR3 is TGTGCCAGCAGTTACGGGAGCTCTGGAAACACCATATATTTT.

The chain carries TRBV7-3 and TRBJ2-1; 8 bases agree with TRBD1. After removal of 5 bases from V and 7 bases from J, the junction contained 10 bases not matched to a gene. CDR3 length equals 15 residues. The germline CDR1 and CDR2 sequences are SGHTA and FQGTGA. The CDR3: CASSLGQGARNEQFF. Written as DNA, the CDR3 is TGTGCCAGCAGCCTAGGGCAGGGGGCTAGAAATGAGCAGTTCTTC.

This clone was observed once. V gene TRBV4-2 combines with J gene TRBJ1-1, with D uncertain. The germline gives CDR1 LGHNA, CDR2 YNFKEQ. The V gene lost 1 base and the J gene lost 1 base, with 10 bases spanning the gap. This CDR3 is built from 15 residues. The CDR3 protein is CASSQGRAWNTEAFF. CDR3 DNA: TGTGCCAGCAGCCAAGGGAGGGCTTGGAACACTGAAGCTTTCTTT.

This clone has just a few counts. The chain recombines TRBV3-1 (or the pseudogene TRBV3-2) with TRBJ2-7; a possible D gene is TRBD2 (6 bases). V was pared by 4 bases and J by 6 bases, with 16 bases between. Germline assignment: CDR1 LGHDT and CDR2 YNNKEL (reference sequence). The CDR3 is 14 amino acids. The CDR3 reads CASSPPGLPSEQYF. The CDR3 DNA reads TGTGCCAGCAGCCCCCCGGGACTCCCGTCCGAGCAGTACTTC.

The chain uses TRBV18 and TRBJ1-1; 7 bases align to TRBD1. The V gene end was trimmed by 3 bases and the J gene end by 7 bases; junction bases not matched to a gene: 5. Germline loops: CDR1 KGHSH, CDR2 LQKENI. The CDR3 covers 13 residues. CDR3: CASSPQTGNEAFF. CDR3 DNA: TGTGCCAGCTCACCTCAGACAGGGAATGAAGCTTTCTTT.

The chain is built from TRBV7-2 and TRBJ2-2; TRBD2 agrees at 7 bases. Looked up from germline, CDR1 is SGHTA and CDR2 is FQGNSA. This CDR3 is built from 16 residues. The V and J ends lost 5 bases and 2 bases, in that order; junction bases with no gene match: 8. CDR3 sequence reads: CASSMAASGNTGELFF. The CDR3, as DNA: TGTGCCAGCAGCATGGCGGCTAGCGGCAACACCGGGGAGCTGTTTTTT.